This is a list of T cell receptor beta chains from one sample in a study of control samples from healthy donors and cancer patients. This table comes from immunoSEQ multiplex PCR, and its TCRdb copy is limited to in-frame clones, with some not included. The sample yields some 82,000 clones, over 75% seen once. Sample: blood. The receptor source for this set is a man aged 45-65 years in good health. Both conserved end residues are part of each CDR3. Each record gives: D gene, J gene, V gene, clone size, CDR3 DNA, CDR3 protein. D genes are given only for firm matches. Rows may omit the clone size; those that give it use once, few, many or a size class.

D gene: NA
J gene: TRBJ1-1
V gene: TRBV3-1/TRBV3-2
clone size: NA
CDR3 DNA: TGTGCCAGTAGCGGATTGAACACTGAAGCTTTCTTT
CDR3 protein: CASSGLNTEAFF

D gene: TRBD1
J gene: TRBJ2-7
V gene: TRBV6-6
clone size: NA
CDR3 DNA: TGTGCCAGCAGTTCAGGGGACAGATACTACGAGCAGTACTTC
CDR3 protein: CASSSGDRYYEQYF

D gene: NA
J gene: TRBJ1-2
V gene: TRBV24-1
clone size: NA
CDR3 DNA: TGTGCCACCAGCGACAGGACCTATGGCTACACCTTC
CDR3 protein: CATSDRTYGYTF

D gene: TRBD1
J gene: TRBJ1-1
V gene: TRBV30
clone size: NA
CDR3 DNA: TGTGCCTGGTGCTACAGGGGGTCCGTGGGCACTGAAGCTTTCTTT
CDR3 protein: CAWCYRGSVGTEAFF

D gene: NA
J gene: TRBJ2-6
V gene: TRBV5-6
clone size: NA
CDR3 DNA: TGTGCCAGCAGCTTAGGAGTCTCTGGGGCCAACGTCCTGACTTTC
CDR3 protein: CASSLGVSGANVLTF

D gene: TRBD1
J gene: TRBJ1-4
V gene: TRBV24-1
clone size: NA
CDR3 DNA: TGTGCCACCAGTGATTCCAGGGGGTCTAATGAAAAACTGTTTTTT
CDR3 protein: CATSDSRGSNEKLFF

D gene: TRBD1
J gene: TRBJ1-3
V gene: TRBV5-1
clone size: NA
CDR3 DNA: TGCGCCAGCAGCGTGGGACAGTCTGGAAACACCATATATTTT
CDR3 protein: CASSVGQSGNTIYF

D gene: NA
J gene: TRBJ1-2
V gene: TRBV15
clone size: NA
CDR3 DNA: TGTGCCACCAACCCGAGAAGGGGAGGATCTAAGGGCTACACCTTC
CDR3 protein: CATNPRRGGSKGYTF

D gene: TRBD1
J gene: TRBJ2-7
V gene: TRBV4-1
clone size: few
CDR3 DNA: TGCGCCAGCAGCCAGGGGGCGACAGGGGTTTACGAGCAGTACTTC
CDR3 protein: CASSQGATGVYEQYF

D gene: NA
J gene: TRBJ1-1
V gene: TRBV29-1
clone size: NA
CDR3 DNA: TGCAGCGTTGAATGGGCGACTGAAGCTTTCTTT
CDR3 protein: CSVEWATEAFF

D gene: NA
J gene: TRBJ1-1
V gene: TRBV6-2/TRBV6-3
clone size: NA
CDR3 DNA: TGTGCCAGCAGTTACTACGGGGGCGCGATCACTGAAGCTTTCTTT
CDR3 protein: CASSYYGGAITEAFF

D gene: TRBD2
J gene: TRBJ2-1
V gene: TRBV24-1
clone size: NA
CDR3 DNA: TGTGCCACCAGTGAGTTAGCGGGGGCATCCTACAATGAGCAGTTCTTC
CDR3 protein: CATSELAGASYNEQFF

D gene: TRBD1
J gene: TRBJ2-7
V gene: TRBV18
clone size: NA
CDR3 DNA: TGTGCCAGCTCGCCCGGGACAGGTGACGCCTACGAGCAGTACTTC
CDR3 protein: CASSPGTGDAYEQYF

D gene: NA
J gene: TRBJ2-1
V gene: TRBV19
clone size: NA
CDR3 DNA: TGTGCCAGTAGTATCGCCCCGTACAATGAGCAGTTCTTC
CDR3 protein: CASSIAPYNEQFF

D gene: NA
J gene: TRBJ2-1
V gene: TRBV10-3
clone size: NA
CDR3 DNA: TGTGCCATCAGTGAGGAGGGACACGAGAATGAGCAGTTCTTC
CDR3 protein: CAISEEGHENEQFF

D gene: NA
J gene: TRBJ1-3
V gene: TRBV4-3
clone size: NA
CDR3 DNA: TGCGCCAGCAGCCCCTTCTCTGGAAACACCATATATTTT
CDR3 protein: CASSPFSGNTIYF

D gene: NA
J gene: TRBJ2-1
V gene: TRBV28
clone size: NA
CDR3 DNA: TGTGCCAGCAGTCTCAGGGATGAGCAGTTCTTC
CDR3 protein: CASSLRDEQFF

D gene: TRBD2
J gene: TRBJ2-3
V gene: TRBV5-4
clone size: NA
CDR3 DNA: TGTGCCAGCAGCATAGCGGGGGGGCCTCCGCAGTATTTT
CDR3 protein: CASSIAGGPPQYF

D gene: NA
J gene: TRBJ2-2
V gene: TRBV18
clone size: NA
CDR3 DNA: TGTGCCAGCTCAAGGCAGCAGGGGTCCGGGGAGCTGTTTTTT
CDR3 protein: CASSRQQGSGELFF

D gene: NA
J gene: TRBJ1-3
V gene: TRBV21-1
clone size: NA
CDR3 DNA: TGTGCCAGCACCCTTTCTGTCCGGGGGACTGGAAACACCATATATTTT
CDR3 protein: CASTLSVRGTGNTIYF

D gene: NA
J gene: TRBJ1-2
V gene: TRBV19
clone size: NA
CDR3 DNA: TGTGCCAGTAGTATAGTCCGGGAGCATGGCTACACCTTC
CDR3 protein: CASSIVREHGYTF

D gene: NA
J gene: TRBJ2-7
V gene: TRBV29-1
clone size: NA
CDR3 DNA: TGCAGCGTTGTTCTTGGGGAGCTAAGCTCCTACGAGCAGTACTTC
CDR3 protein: CSVVLGELSSYEQYF

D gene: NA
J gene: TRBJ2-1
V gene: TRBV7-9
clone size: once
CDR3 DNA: TGTGCCAGCAGCTCCACCTTGCCTTCTCCTACCTACAATGAGCAGTTCTTC
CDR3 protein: CASSSTLPSPTYNEQFF

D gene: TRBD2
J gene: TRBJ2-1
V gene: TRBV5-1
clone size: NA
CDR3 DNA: TGCGCCAGCAGCCAGTCACTAGCGGGGGGCTCCTACAATGAGCAGTTCTTC
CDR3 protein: CASSQSLAGGSYNEQFF

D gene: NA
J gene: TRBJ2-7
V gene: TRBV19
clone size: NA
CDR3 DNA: TGTGCCAGTAGTATGGGGGGGCTATACGAGCAGTACTTC
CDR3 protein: CASSMGGLYEQYF

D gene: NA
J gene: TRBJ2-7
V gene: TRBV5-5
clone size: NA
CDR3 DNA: TGTGCCAGCAGCCCCGGGACGGCCTACGAGCAGTACTTC
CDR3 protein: CASSPGTAYEQYF

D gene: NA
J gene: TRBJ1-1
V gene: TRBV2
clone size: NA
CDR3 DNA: TGTGCCAGCAGTGCTTTCCCGGGTACTGAAGCTTTCTTT
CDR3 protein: CASSAFPGTEAFF

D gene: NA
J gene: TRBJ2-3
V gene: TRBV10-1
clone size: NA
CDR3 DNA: TGCGCCAGCAGTCGGGGACTGGGCTGGGATACGCAGTATTTT
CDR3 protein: CASSRGLGWDTQYF

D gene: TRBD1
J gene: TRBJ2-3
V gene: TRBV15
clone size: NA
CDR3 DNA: TGTGCCACCAGCAGTCGGGACAGGAGCACAGATACGCAGTATTTT
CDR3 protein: CATSSRDRSTDTQYF

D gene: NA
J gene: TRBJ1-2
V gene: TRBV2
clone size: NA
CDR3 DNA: TGTGCCAGCAGTGAAGGTCCAGTCCCTGGCTACACCTTC
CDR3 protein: CASSEGPVPGYTF

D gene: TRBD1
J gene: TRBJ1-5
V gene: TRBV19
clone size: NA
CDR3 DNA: TGTGCCAGTAGAACGACAGGGGAAGGGCCCCAGCATTTT
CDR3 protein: CASRTTGEGPQHF

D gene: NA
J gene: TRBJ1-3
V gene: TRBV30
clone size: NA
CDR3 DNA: TGTGCCTGGACCCAGTTGAGGTCTGGAAACACCATATATTTT
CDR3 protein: CAWTQLRSGNTIYF

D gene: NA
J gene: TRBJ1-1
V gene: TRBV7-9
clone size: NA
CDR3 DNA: TGTGCCAGCAGCTTAGACCAGAACACTGAAGCTTTCTTT
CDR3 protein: CASSLDQNTEAFF

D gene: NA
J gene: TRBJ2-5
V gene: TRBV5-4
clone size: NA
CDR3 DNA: TGTGCCAGCACCTCGGGAGAGACCCAGTACTTC
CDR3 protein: CASTSGETQYF

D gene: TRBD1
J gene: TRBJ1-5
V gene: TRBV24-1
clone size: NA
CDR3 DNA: TGTGCCACCAGTGATTCCGGGACAGGGGTCAATCAGCCCCAGCATTTT
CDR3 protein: CATSDSGTGVNQPQHF

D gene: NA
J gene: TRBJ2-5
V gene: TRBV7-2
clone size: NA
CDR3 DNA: TGTGCCAGCAGTCTTGGGCAGGGTGTGACCCAGTACTTC
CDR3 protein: CASSLGQGVTQYF

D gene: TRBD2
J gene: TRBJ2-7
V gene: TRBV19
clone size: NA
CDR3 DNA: TGTGCCAGTAGTCCTGCCTCGGGCGGGGGCTACGAGCAGTACTTC
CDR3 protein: CASSPASGGGYEQYF

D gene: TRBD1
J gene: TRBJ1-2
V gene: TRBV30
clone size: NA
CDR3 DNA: TGTGCCTGGAGCGACAGGGACTATGGCTACACCTTC
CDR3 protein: CAWSDRDYGYTF

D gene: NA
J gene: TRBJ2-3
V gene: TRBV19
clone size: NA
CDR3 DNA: TGTGCCAGTAGTATCCCTGACGAGGTAAACACAGATACGCAGTATTTT
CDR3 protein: CASSIPDEVNTDTQYF

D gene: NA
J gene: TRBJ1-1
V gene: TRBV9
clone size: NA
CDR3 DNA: TGTGCCAGCAGCGTAATTTCAATGAACACTGAAGCTTTCTTT
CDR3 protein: CASSVISMNTEAFF

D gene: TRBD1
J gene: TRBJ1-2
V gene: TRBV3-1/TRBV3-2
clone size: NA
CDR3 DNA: TGTGCCAGCAGCCAAGAAGTAGGGGGCGCGGGCTATGGCTACACCTTC
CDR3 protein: CASSQEVGGAGYGYTF

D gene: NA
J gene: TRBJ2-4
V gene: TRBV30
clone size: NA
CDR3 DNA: TGTGCCTACCGCCGGGGCTTAGCCAAAAACATTCAGTACTTC
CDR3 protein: CAYRRGLAKNIQYF

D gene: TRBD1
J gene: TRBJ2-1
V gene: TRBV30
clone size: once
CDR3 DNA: TGTGCCTGGAGGAAACAGGGGGGTCATGAGCAGTTCTTC
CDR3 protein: CAWRKQGGHEQFF

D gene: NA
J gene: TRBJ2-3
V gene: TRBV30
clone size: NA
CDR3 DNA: TGTGCCTGGGAAACATCGGGGGATACGCAGTATTTT
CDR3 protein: CAWETSGDTQYF

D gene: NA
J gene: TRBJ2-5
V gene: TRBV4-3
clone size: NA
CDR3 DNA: TGCGCCAGCAGCCCTGCTAGTTTTTACGGGACCGCCAACAAGGAGACCCAGTACTTC
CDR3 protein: CASSPASFYGTANKETQYF

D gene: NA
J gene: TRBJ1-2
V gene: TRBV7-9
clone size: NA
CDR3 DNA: TGTGCCAGCAGCCCCCTCTGGGAGAGCTATGGCTACACCTTC
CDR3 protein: CASSPLWESYGYTF

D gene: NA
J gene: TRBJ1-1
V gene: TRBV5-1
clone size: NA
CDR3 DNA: TGCGCCAGCAGCTTTACGGGAGACACTGAAGCTTTCTTT
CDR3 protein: CASSFTGDTEAFF

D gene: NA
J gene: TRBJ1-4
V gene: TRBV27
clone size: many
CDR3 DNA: TGTGCCGGCCTGGCAAGGGACTTAGAAAAACTGTTTTTT
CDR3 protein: CAGLARDLEKLFF

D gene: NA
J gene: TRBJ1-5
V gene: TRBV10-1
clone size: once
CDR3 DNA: TGCGCCAGCAGTGAGTTACGGAGAAGCCCGGGACGCAATCAGCCCCAGCATTTT
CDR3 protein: CASSELRRSPGRNQPQHF

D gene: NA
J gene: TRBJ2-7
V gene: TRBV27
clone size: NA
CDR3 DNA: TGTGCCAGCAGTTTAAGTATCAGCTACGAGCAGTACTTC
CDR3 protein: CASSLSISYEQYF

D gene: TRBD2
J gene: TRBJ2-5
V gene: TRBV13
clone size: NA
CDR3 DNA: TGTGCCAGCAGCCACCTCTGGACTAGTGGAGAGACCCAGTACTTC
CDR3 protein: CASSHLWTSGETQYF

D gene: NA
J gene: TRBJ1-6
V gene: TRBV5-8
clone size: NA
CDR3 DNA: TGTGCCAGCAGCCCGCACCGCCAGAATTCACCCCTCCACTTT
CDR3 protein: CASSPHRQNSPLHF

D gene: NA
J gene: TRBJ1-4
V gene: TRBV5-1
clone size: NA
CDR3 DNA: TGCGCCAGCAGCTTGGCGGGAGGGGGTAATGAAAAACTGTTTTTT
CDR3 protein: CASSLAGGGNEKLFF

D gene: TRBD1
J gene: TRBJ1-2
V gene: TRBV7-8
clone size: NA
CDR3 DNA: TGTGCCAGCAGCGTGGGACAGGGTCTTGGCTACACCTTC
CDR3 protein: CASSVGQGLGYTF

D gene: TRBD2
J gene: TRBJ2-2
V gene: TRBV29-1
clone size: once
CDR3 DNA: TGCAGCGTCTTAGGACTAGCGGGGAACACCGGGGAGCTGTTTTTT
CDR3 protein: CSVLGLAGNTGELFF